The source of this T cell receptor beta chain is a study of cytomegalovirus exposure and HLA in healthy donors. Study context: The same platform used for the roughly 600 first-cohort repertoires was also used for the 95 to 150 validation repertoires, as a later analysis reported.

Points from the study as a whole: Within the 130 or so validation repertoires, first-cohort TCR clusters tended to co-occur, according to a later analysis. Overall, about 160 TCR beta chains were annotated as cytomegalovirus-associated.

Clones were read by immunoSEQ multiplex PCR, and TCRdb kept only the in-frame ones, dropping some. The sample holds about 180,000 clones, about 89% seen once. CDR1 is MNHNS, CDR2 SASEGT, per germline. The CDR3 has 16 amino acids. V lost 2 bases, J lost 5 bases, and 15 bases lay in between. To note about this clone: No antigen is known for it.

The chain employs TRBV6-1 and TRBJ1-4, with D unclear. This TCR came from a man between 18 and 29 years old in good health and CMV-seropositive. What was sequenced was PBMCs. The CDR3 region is CASSENPPGINEKLFF. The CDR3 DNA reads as TGTGCCAGCAGTGAAAACCCTCCGGGGATCAATGAAAAACTGTTTTTT.